This T cell receptor beta chain was profiled in a study of blood T cells in healthy people across ages. Germline lookup yields CDR1 SEHNR and CDR2 FQNEAQ (reference sequence). The CDR3 is 17 amino acids. A second PCR of 7 to 11 cycles used a sample-barcoded 5' primer and a J-beta primer mix. From the 5' RACE reads, TCRdb called clonotypes with MiXCR, one entry per CDR3 protein. This table holds hundreds of thousands of distinct CDR3 sequences, roughly 25% found once. Findings of the study overall: The long-lived group displayed more naive CD4+ cells, plus higher diversity, than the aged donors did. The study could not conclusively compare naive and antigen-experienced cells, given its unsorted PBMCs. Age brought a roughly linear fall in TCR beta diversity measured per million T cells.

There are a few counts of this clonotype. What it binds is unknown. In addition, the sample was reused for a study of T cells of mothers and their children. That source adds: An overlap that was slightly higher, though non-significant, was seen in related mother-child pairs versus unrelated pairs.

This chain uses TRBV7-9 with TRBJ2-1; 11 bases are a match to TRBD2. The end of the DNA fits TRBJ2-5 better, so the J call may be wrong. Sequenced material: blood. This receptor was identified in a boy between 5 and 17 years old in good health. In DNA, the CDR3 is TGTGCCAGCAGCTTAGGGCCCCTAGCGGGGGGCGGGGAGACCCAGTACTTC. It codes for CASSLGPLAGGGETQYF.